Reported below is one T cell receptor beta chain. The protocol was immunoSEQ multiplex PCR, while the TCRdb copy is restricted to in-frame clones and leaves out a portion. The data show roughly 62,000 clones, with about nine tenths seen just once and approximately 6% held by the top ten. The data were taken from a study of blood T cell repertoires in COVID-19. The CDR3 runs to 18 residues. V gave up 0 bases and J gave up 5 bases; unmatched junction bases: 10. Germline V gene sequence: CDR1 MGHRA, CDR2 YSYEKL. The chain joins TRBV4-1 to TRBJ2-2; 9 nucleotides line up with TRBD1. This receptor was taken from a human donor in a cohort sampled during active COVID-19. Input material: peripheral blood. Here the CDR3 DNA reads TGCGCCAGCAGCCAAGATAGTACAGGGGGCGCGAGAACCGGGGAGCTGTTTTTT. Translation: CASSQDSTGGARTGELFF.